This T cell receptor beta chain was recorded in a study of cytomegalovirus exposure and HLA in healthy donors listed by TCRdb under 2017. Background for the entire study: An earlier analysis of some 600 of the donors reported approximately 300 Gb of sequence data and 117 million unique TCR beta sequences obtained from around 170 million T cells. In a later genetic analysis, genome-wide SNP genotypes for 398 of the 666 donors were used, and that subset was treated as a discovery cohort. Every repertoire in the discovery cohort had been generated on one and the same sequencing platform. Using immunosequencing, the study profiled T cell repertoires from 666 subjects and related those repertoires to cytomegalovirus serostatus. Because of strong linkage in the cohort, five DR-DQ haplotypes were treated as single units for association and clustering. The study was designed to test whether signatures of past pathogen exposure could be identified by cataloging public T cell receptors. Of the 398 genotyped donors, 81% fell in the genetic ancestry cluster associated with self-reported Caucasian donors. Typing coverage varied by locus: about 620-640 donors for A, B, C, DRB1 and DQB1; around 560 for DQA1; more than 600 for DPA1; approximately 490 for DPB1. Besides the first cohort of roughly 700 subjects, a separate validation cohort made up of 120 different subjects was used. To predict cytomegalovirus infection status, the study combined high-throughput TCR immunosequencing, statistical association of individual TCRs with disease status, and machine learning. Donor age, sex, ethnicity and CMV serostatus were compiled together with the repertoire data. HLA typing covered class I and class II loci at four-digit resolution. A later analysis re-analyzed previously published TCR beta repertoires from roughly 600 donors and added high-resolution HLA genotyping to study TCR occurrence patterns. Approximately 310 gigabases of sequencing data and 80 million or so unique TCR sequences were included in an early release covering several hundred HLA-typed donors. Rather than using new phenotypic data, the later analysis identified candidate immune exposures from TCR beta sequences and from how often those sequences occurred across donors. On average, roughly 240,000 unique TCR beta nucleotide sequences were sequenced per donor among about 400 genotyped donors of the cohort, with roughly 18% of those sequences being non-productive. In an earlier analysis of 500 to 650 of the donors, high-throughput TCR beta sequencing was used to judge whether each TCR beta V gene segment behaved as functional or pseudogenic.

Inclusive of the bounding cysteine and phenylalanine, the CDR3 is 13 residues long. This entry keeps only the CDR3 DNA: 39 bases, framed from base 1. Trimming takes 8 bases from V and 2 bases from J, and the germline ends sit 13 bases apart. The germline V gene gives CDR1 as ENHRY and CDR2 as SYGVKD. The cohort was made up of about 610 healthy bone marrow donors. At the time of sampling, every cohort member was nominally healthy, though immune exposures that went unrecorded were likely present. The donor was CMV seronegative and belonged to the group of roughly 330 seronegative cohort members. A peripheral blood sample was provided by each donor, and peripheral blood mononuclear cells were used for TCR beta sequencing. The Qiagen DNeasy Blood Extraction Kit was used to extract genomic DNA from the blood cell samples. About this clone itself: Its recognized antigen is unknown. No much larger clone exists at a distance of one base, and base qualities are not known.

Overall study outcomes, separate from this receptor: In vitro tests confirmed that a few of the cytomegalovirus-associated TCR beta chains recognize cytomegalovirus antigens. Most TCR sequences were observed very rarely across donors, whereas some public TCRs were present in many individuals. A group of highly shared sequence variants was considered likely to be a technical artifact of the sequencing pipeline. A further reported finding was that TCR beta sequences accurately predicted the HLA-A and HLA-B alleles for most subjects in the first cohort. The 87-base-pair reads could not distinguish some IMGT-functional V segments, including TRBV6-2 and TRBV6-3, so those segments were excluded. In an earlier analysis of 587 of the donors, most TCR beta V segments were observed in productive rearrangements about 87% or about 30% of the time, broadly matching IMGT annotations. In a later analysis, TCR association rates were found to vary across HLA loci, with the most associated TCRs seen for DRB1 alleles and the fewest for HLA-C alleles. V-gene and J-gene trimming of TCR beta chains was associated with a missense DCLRE1C variant in a later genetic analysis, and the association was replicated in an independent cohort. The study gave a list of 150 to 200 TCR beta chains associated with cytomegalovirus. Several of the top co-occurrence clusters appeared to be linked to parvovirus B19, influenza, CMV and Epstein-Barr virus, according to a later analysis. Because HLA typing was missing for some donors at each locus, association tests included only the typed subset. Because counts were too low, more than 15 rarely observed V segments, including chromosome 9 orphons, were excluded from the earlier analysis of 500 to 700 of the donors. A later genetic analysis reported fewer N-insertions in productive TCRs among donors in an Asian-associated ancestry cluster than the roughly 720-donor mean. In this cohort, only TCR beta chains were sequenced, and detectable features were limited by the absence of alpha or paired-chain data. The classifier was reported to diagnose cytomegalovirus status with high specificity and sensitivity in both the original and validation cohorts. A later analysis associated about 16,000 TCR beta sequences with specific HLA alleles at a false discovery rate of 0.05. When HLA alleles, especially DR and DQ, strongly co-occurred, attributing TCR associations to individual alleles was difficult. In a later analysis, most CMV-associated TCR beta chains were found to appear HLA-restricted, with HLA associations seemingly driven largely by CMV exposure. The authors suggested that the approach could potentially be generalized to other disease states and immunological phenotypes. Linkage disequilibrium might explain the correlated functional status among segregating V segments, but an unknown experimental factor could not be excluded. Sequencing depth was assumed to be roughly uniform across donors in the presence/absence analyses, though that assumption may not hold. Immune exposure information for the cohort was limited to CMV serostatus. Compared with equally common non-associated chains, HLA-associated TCR beta chains in a later analysis were more clonally expanded and had lower generation probabilities.

To prepare the library, the immunoSEQ multiplex PCR assay was applied. For the multiplex PCR, a mixture combining 60 forward primers for TCR Vbeta segments and 13 reverse primers for TCR Jbeta segments was used. A multiplex PCR assay on genomic DNA amplified the CDR3 region of rearranged TCR beta genes. On the Illumina HiSeq System, the amplified TCR beta libraries were sequenced as 87-base-pair reads. Per the authors' processing: A later analysis counted about 76 million unique TCR beta chains across the 650 to 800 repertoires, and 9 million to 14 million of these chains were shared by at least two donors. A nearest-neighbor algorithm error-corrected the raw reads and collapsed the reads into unique sequences, merging closely related sequences to remove PCR and sequencing errors. V, D and J gene segments were assigned by aligning CDR3 sequences to IMGT reference sequences. For a sequence to be retained, a match of at least six nucleotides was required to both a V gene segment and a J gene segment. A rearrangement counted as productive if the CDR3 had no stop codons and remained in frame with V and J, and every other rearrangement counted as non-productive. Following IMGT convention, CDR3 was defined as the stretch from the second conserved V-encoded cysteine up to the conserved J-encoded phenylalanine. The earlier analysis of 587 of the donors excluded sequences that lacked an unambiguous match to a single V gene segment. An earlier analysis of a few hundred of the donors called V segments functional above 56.7% productive rearrangements and segregating when the between-donor standard deviation exceeded 5%. A statistical classification framework was built to diagnose cytomegalovirus status from the catalog of TCR beta chain sequences. V and J gene assignment, in a later analysis, came from comparing TCR nucleotide sequences with IMGT/GENE-DB human TR gene sequences. A later analysis assigned CDR3 sequences and most-parsimonious VDJ recombination scenarios with the TCRdist pipeline. In a later analysis, every TCR beta chain was defined by the combination of its CDR3 amino acid sequence and its V-gene family, and reads without a unique V-gene family were dropped. A later analysis removed nearly 600 highly shared, low-generation-probability nucleotide sequences to deal with suspected cross-contamination and a sequencing artifact. In a later analysis, a clonal expansion index for each public chain was calculated from normalized within-repertoire ranks of inferred template counts. In a later analysis, generation probabilities were computed with a VDJ recombination model fitted to out-of-frame rearrangements, and the resulting probabilities were checked against IGoR. A later analysis scored TCR-TCR, TCR-HLA and TCR-CMV co-occurrence with hypergeometric tests, applying a repertoire-size bias correction to TCR pairs. To estimate false discovery rates, a later analysis permuted the HLA or CMV assignments 20 times. In a later analysis, co-occurring TCRs were grouped using DBSCAN, and TCRdist sequence similarity was added for clustering within HLA-allele-positive subsets. Repertoires with fewer than 30,000 or more than 120,000 public chains, plus five repertoires with anomalous nucleotide sharing, were excluded from co-occurrence clustering. This is the immuneACCESS table as TCRdb keeps it, with only in-frame sequences that have V and J called. A part of the clones is gone; compared with another copy, unresolved V genes explain less than half, and the rest is unexplained. V, J and clone size reflect that table, while D and trimming were determined from the DNA. In this sample the table shows over 100,000 clones, roughly 75% of which occur a single time. Roughly 5.7% of the sample lies in the top ten.

The receptor's source is a man younger than 45 in good health and CMV-seronegative. The chain employs TRBV10-3 and TRBJ2-7, with a tentative D gene TRBD1 over 6 matching bases. Source material: PBMCs. CDR3 loop: CAIQDRAAYEQYF. The DNA sequence follows: TGTGCCATCCAGGACAGAGCAGCCTACGAGCAGTACTTC.